This T cell receptor (beta chain) was captured in a study of T cell repertoires in cytomegalovirus infection. TCRdb analysed the reads with MiXCR anew, one entry per CDR3 protein. The sample gives about 150,000 distinct CDR3 sequences, 23% of which show up once; about 10% is in the top ten. Ten or more counts support this clonotype. Looked up from germline, CDR1 is SGHNT and CDR2 is YENEEA. The V end was cut by 1 base, the J end by 4 bases, with 8 bases between. The CDR3 has 14 residues. V usage is TRBV11-3 and J usage is TRBJ1-5; no firm D call. The sample taken for sequencing was PBMCs. The receptor was isolated from a human donor in good health (CMV status not recorded). Some clones in this sample may be carry-over from other donors' samples. CDR3 DNA sequence: TGTGCCAGCAGCTTAGTGTCCCGTAATCAGCCCCAGCATTTT. Amino acid sequence: CASSLVSRNQPQHF. The full variable domain, its missing parts supplied by reference TRBV11-3 and TRBJ1-5, is EAGVVQSPRYKIIEKKQPVAFWCNPISGHNTLYWYLQNLGQGPELLIRYENEEAVDDSQLPKDRFSAERLKGVDSTLKIQPAELGDSAVYLCASSLVSRNQPQHFGDGTRLSIL.